These T cell receptor beta chains were read from a single sample in a study of vaccination and CD4 T cells after COVID-19. These TCRs are of unknown antigen specificity. From the PCR reads, TCRdb called clonotypes with MiXCR, one entry per CDR3 protein. The sample records about 16,000 distinct CDR3 sequences, 45% to 60% being singletons. The material sequenced was CD4+ T cells from blood, cultured in vitro, taken before SARS-CoV-2 vaccination. Receptors were obtained from a human donor who had recovered from COVID-19. Each CDR3 is given with its conserved first and last residue. D genes are given only for firm matches. Expanded clones get a size class; other rows say once, few or many, or leave the size out.

v_gene,j_gene,abundance,d_gene,CDR3aa,CDR3nt
TRBV6-1,TRBJ2-3,NA,NA,CASSKGDTDTQYF,TGTGCCAGCAGTAAGGGTGACACAGATACGCAGTATTTT
TRBV28,TRBJ1-6,NA,NA,CASSLGIGARGQSPLHF,TGTGCCAGCAGTTTAGGCATAGGGGCCAGGGGCCAATCACCCCTCCACTTT
TRBV27,TRBJ2-1,NA,NA,CASSSGTNEQFF,TGTGCCAGCAGTAGCGGTACGAATGAGCAGTTCTTC
TRBV6-2/TRBV6-3,TRBJ1-6,NA,NA,CASRRGSNSPLHF,TGTGCCAGCAGGAGGGGTAGCAATTCACCCCTCCACTTT
TRBV2,TRBJ2-7,few,NA,CASSVQGKRYEQYF,TGTGCCAGCAGTGTACAGGGAAAGAGGTACGAGCAGTACTTC
TRBV28,TRBJ2-7,NA,TRBD2,CASSLTGTSGTNEQYF,TGTGCCAGCAGTTTAACTGGGACTAGCGGGACTAACGAGCAGTACTTC
TRBV28,TRBJ1-1,NA,NA,CASSLAGVWGEAFF,TGTGCCAGCAGTTTAGCTGGGGTGTGGGGTGAAGCTTTCTTT
TRBV7-9,TRBJ2-2,few,TRBD1,CASSLGWGQGAHTGELFF,TGTGCCAGCAGCTTAGGATGGGGACAGGGGGCGCACACCGGGGAGCTGTTTTTT
TRBV28,TRBJ1-5,NA,TRBD1,CASSGQGPARPQHF,TGTGCCAGCAGCGGACAGGGGCCCGCCCGGCCCCAGCATTTT
TRBV27,TRBJ2-3,hyperexpanded,NA,CASTEIWGGTDTQYF,TGTGCCAGCACCGAGATTTGGGGTGGCACAGATACGCAGTATTTT
TRBV6-4,TRBJ2-4,NA,NA,CASSDVPALAKNIQYF,TGTGCCAGCAGTGACGTTCCAGCTCTAGCCAAAAACATTCAGTACTTC
TRBV15,TRBJ2-1,NA,TRBD2,CATSRSGRAGGGGEQFF,TGTGCCACCAGCCGGAGCGGGCGAGCGGGAGGTGGGGGTGAGCAGTTCTTC
TRBV7-6,TRBJ1-1,NA,TRBD1,CASSLHRGGNTEAFF,TGTGCCAGCAGCTTACACAGGGGGGGGAACACTGAAGCTTTCTTT
TRBV19,TRBJ1-5,NA,TRBD1,CASSNRGQGGYQPQHF,TGTGCCAGTAGTAACCGAGGACAGGGAGGTTATCAGCCCCAGCATTTT
TRBV19,TRBJ1-1,NA,NA,CASSMTAQSTEAFF,TGTGCCAGTAGTATGACAGCCCAGTCCACTGAAGCTTTCTTT
TRBV29-1,TRBJ2-1,NA,TRBD2,CSATSGSTLKTHNEQFF,TGCAGCGCAACTAGCGGGAGCACACTCAAAACACACAATGAGCAGTTCTTC
TRBV20-1,TRBJ2-1,NA,NA,CSAHRRYSYNEQFF,TGCAGCGCTCACCGGAGGTACTCCTACAATGAGCAGTTCTTC
TRBV9,TRBJ1-1,NA,NA,CASSVRMNTEAFF,TGTGCCAGCAGCGTGAGGATGAACACTGAAGCTTTCTTT
TRBV6-5,TRBJ2-1,NA,TRBD2,CASSYSGLAGTYNEQFF,TGTGCCAGCAGTTACTCCGGACTAGCGGGGACCTACAATGAGCAGTTCTTC
TRBV7-2,TRBJ2-3,NA,TRBD2,CASSLRLAGTSTDTQYF,TGTGCCAGCAGCTTACGACTAGCGGGGACGTCTACAGATACGCAGTATTTT
TRBV6-1,TRBJ1-2,NA,NA,CASSEFDYTF,TGTGCCAGCAGTGAATTCGACTACACCTTC
TRBV20-1,TRBJ2-1,few,TRBD2,CSAVAGGRFSRRAYNEQFF,TGCAGTGCGGTAGCGGGAGGGAGGTTTTCTCGCCGTGCCTACAATGAGCAGTTCTTC
TRBV7-9,TRBJ2-3,NA,NA,CASSLGGSADTQYF,TGTGCCAGCAGCTTAGGGGGGAGCGCAGATACGCAGTATTTT
TRBV7-3,TRBJ1-1,NA,NA,CASSPTGEGEAFF,TGTGCCAGCAGCCCCACCGGGGAGGGAGAAGCTTTCTTT
TRBV28,TRBJ1-3,once,NA,CASSLQGYSGNTIYF,TGTGCCAGCAGTTTACAGGGGTACTCTGGAAACACCATATATTTT
TRBV6-2/TRBV6-3,TRBJ1-1,NA,NA,CASSRTVISEAFF,TGTGCCAGCAGCCGGACTGTCATCTCTGAAGCTTTCTTT
TRBV20-1,TRBJ1-6,few,NA,CSAEGRGYSPLHF,TGCAGTGCCGAGGGGAGGGGTTATTCACCCCTCCACTTT
TRBV2,TRBJ2-1,NA,NA,CASSDRTLEANEQFF,TGTGCCAGCAGTGATCGGACTTTAGAGGCTAATGAGCAGTTCTTC
TRBV7-2,TRBJ2-5,NA,TRBD1,CASSTGQVGQETQYF,TGTGCCAGCAGCACGGGACAGGTGGGTCAGGAGACCCAGTACTTC
TRBV12-3/TRBV12-4,TRBJ2-7,NA,TRBD1,CASSSSQGTGGSEQYF,TGTGCCAGCAGTTCCAGCCAAGGGACAGGGGGGTCTGAGCAGTACTTC
TRBV7-3,TRBJ2-7,few,TRBD1,CASSLSPGQDEQYF,TGTGCCAGCAGCTTAAGCCCCGGACAGGACGAGCAGTACTTC
TRBV28,TRBJ2-5,NA,TRBD2,CASSLGGRAGETQYF,TGTGCCAGCAGTTTAGGAGGGAGGGCGGGGGAGACCCAGTACTTC
TRBV6-1,TRBJ1-5,few,NA,CASGQPGSSSQPQHF,TGTGCCAGCGGCCAGCCCGGGTCCTCCAGTCAGCCCCAGCATTTT
TRBV2,TRBJ2-7,NA,NA,CASMSDSYEQYF,TGTGCCAGCATGAGTGACAGCTACGAGCAGTACTTC
TRBV6-1,TRBJ2-1,few,NA,CATCREGGTHNEQFF,TGTGCCACCTGCAGAGAAGGGGGGACTCACAATGAGCAGTTCTTC
TRBV6-1,TRBJ1-6,NA,NA,CASHRGYNSPLHF,TGTGCCAGCCATAGGGGCTATAATTCACCCCTCCACTTT
TRBV18,TRBJ1-2,NA,NA,CASSLARDDGYTF,TGTGCCAGCTCCCTCGCTCGTGACGATGGCTACACCTTC
TRBV2,TRBJ1-2,NA,NA,CASSGPTFQGSRGYTF,TGTGCCAGCAGTGGCCCCACCTTTCAGGGTTCGCGTGGCTACACCTTC
TRBV23-1,TRBJ2-2,NA,NA,CASSQSLFGGKTGELFF,TGCGCCAGCAGTCAATCCTTGTTTGGAGGGAAAACCGGGGAGCTGTTTTTT
TRBV19,TRBJ1-6,few,NA,CASRSGPGDSPLHF,TGTGCCAGTAGATCGGGCCCCGGTGATTCACCCCTCCACTTT
TRBV23-1,TRBJ2-7,NA,NA,CASSLKSSYEQYF,TGCGCCAGCAGTCTAAAAAGCTCCTACGAGCAGTACTTC
TRBV27,TRBJ1-4,NA,NA,CASRLAKASTNEKLFF,TGTGCCAGCAGGCTAGCCAAGGCGTCTACTAATGAAAAACTGTTTTTT
TRBV27,TRBJ2-3,few,TRBD2,CASSWGGRGADTQYF,TGTGCCAGCAGTTGGGGCGGGAGGGGGGCAGATACGCAGTATTTT
TRBV27,TRBJ2-7,NA,TRBD1,CASREDRVAYEQYF,TGTGCCAGCAGAGAGGACAGGGTAGCCTACGAGCAGTACTTC
TRBV10-3,TRBJ2-2,few,NA,CAAKAGLISGELFF,TGTGCCGCCAAGGCAGGTTTAATCTCCGGGGAGCTGTTTTTT
TRBV5-4,TRBJ1-1,NA,NA,CASSQTGGTEAFF,TGTGCCAGCAGCCAGACGGGGGGAACTGAAGCTTTCTTT
TRBV5-1,TRBJ2-5,NA,TRBD2,CASSKGLAAETQYF,TGCGCCAGCAGCAAGGGACTAGCGGCAGAGACCCAGTACTTC
TRBV20-1,TRBJ2-1,NA,TRBD2,CSAALAGGRHEQFF,TGCAGTGCTGCTCTAGCGGGAGGGCGCCATGAGCAGTTCTTC
TRBV4-1,TRBJ1-5,few,NA,CASSSPTTRPQHF,TGCGCCAGCAGCTCCCCAACCACACGGCCCCAGCATTTT
TRBV7-9,TRBJ2-1,NA,NA,CASSFEAGSYNEQFF,TGTGCCAGCAGCTTTGAAGCGGGCTCCTACAATGAGCAGTTCTTC
TRBV5-1,TRBJ2-2,NA,NA,CASSLATGYSGELFF,TGCGCCAGCAGCTTGGCTACGGGATATAGCGGGGAGCTGTTTTTT
TRBV6-1,TRBJ1-2,few,NA,CASSRTGEDYGYTF,TGTGCCAGCAGTCGGACGGGTGAGGACTATGGCTACACCTTC
TRBV6-2/TRBV6-3,TRBJ2-5,NA,NA,CASRSRILQETQYF,TGTGCCAGTAGGTCGCGGATACTCCAAGAGACCCAGTACTTC
TRBV20-1,TRBJ2-7,NA,NA,CSTPASGGSYEQYF,TGCAGTACCCCCGCGAGCGGAGGTTCCTACGAGCAGTACTTC
TRBV7-2,TRBJ2-2,NA,NA,CASSSIPGTLNTGELFF,TGTGCCAGCAGCTCGATACCCGGGACTCTCAACACCGGGGAGCTGTTTTTT